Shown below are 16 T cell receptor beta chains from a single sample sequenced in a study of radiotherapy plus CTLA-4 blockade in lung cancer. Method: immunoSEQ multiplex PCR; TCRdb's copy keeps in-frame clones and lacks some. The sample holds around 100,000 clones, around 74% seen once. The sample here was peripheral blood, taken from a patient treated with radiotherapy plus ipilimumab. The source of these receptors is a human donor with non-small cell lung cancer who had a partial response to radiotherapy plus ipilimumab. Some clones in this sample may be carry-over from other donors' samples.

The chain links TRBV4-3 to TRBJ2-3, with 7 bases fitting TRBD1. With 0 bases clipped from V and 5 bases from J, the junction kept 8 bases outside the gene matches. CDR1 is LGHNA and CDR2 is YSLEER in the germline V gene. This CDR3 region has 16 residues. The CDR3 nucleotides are TGCGCCAGCAGCCAAGAGAGCGGTCAGGGGGTAGATACGCAGTATTTT. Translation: CASSQESGQGVDTQYF.

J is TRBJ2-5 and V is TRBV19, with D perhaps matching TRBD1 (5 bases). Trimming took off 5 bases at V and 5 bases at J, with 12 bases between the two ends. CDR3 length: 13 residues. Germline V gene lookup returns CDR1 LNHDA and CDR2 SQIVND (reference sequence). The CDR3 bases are TGTGCCAGTAGTGGGGCAGGATGGGAGACCCAGTACTTC. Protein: CASSGAGWETQYF.

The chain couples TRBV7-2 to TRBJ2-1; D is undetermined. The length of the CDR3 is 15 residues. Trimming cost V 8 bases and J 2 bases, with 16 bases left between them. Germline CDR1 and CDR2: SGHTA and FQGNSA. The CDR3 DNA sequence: TGTGCCAGCGGTCGGTATCCGGGTACCTACAATGAGCAGTTCTTC. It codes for CASGRYPGTYNEQFF.

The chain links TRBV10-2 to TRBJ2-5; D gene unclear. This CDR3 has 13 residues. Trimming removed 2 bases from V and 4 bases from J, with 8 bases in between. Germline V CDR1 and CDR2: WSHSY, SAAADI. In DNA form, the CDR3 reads TGCGCCAGCAGTGAGAACTTACTAGAGACCCAGTACTTC. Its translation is CASSENLLETQYF.

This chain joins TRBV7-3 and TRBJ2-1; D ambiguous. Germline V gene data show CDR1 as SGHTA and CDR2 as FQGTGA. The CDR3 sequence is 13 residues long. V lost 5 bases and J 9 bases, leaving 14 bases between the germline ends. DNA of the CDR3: TGTGCCAGCAGCCAAGGCGGTCGGAGTGAGCAGTTCTTC. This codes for CASSQGGRSEQFF.

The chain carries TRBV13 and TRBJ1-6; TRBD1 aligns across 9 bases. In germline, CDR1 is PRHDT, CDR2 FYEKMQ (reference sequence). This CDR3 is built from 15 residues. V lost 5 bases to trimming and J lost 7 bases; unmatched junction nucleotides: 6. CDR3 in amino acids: CASSPPTGGNSPLHF. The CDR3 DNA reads TGTGCCAGCAGCCCTCCGACAGGGGGGAATTCACCCCTCCACTTT.

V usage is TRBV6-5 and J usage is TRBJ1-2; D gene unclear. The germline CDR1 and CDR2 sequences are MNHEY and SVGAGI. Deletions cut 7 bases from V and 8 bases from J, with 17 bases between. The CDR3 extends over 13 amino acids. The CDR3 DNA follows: TGTGCCAGCACCATGGACGGACGGGGAGGCTACACCTTC. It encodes CASTMDGRGGYTF.

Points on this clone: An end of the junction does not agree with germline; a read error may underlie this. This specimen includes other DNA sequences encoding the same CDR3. The CDR3 DNA is TGCGCCAGCAGCTTAGCGGGAGGGCCCACCGGGGAGCTGTTTTTT. Translation: CASSLAGGPTGELFF. The rearrangement links TRBV11-2 to TRBJ2-2, with 11 bases that match TRBD2. CDR3 size: 15 residues. Germline CDR1 is SGHAT and CDR2 is FQNNGV.

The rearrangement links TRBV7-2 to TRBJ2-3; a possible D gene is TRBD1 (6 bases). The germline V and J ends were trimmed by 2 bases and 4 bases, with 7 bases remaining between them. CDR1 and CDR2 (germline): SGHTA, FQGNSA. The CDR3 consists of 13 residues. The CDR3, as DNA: TGTGCCAGCAGCTTAAAGGGGGCAGATACGCAGTATTTT. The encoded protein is CASSLKGADTQYF.

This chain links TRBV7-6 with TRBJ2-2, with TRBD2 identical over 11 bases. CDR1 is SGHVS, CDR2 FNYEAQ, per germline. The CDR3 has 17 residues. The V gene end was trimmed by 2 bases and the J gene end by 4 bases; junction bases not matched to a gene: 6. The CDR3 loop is CASSLISGGAVTGELFF. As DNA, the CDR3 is TGTGCCAGCAGCTTAATTAGCGGGGGGGCCGTCACCGGGGAGCTGTTTTTT. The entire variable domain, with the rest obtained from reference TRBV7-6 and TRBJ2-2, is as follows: GAGVSQSPRYKVTKRGQDVALRCDPISGHVSLYWYRQALGQGPEFLTYFNYEAQQDKSGLPNDRFSAERPEGSISTLTIQRTEQRDSAMYRCASSLISGGAVTGELFFGEGSRLTVL.

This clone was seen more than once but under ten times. The CDR3 is CASYQPASLHEQFF. In DNA form, the CDR3 reads TGTGCCAGCTACCAACCTGCGAGTCTCCATGAGCAGTTCTTC. The chain recombines TRBV2 with TRBJ2-1; the D is unclear. The CDR3 runs 14 residues. Germline V CDR1 and CDR2: SNHLY, FYNNEI. V lost 8 bases and J lost 8, with 19 bases in between.

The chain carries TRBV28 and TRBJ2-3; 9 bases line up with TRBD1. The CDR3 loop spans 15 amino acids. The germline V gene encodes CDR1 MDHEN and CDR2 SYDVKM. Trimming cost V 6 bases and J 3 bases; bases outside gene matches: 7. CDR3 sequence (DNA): TGTGCCAGCAGGTCCCCCGGGACAGGGACAGATACGCAGTATTTT. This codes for CASRSPGTGTDTQYF.

CDR3 amino acids: CASSHVVGGRETQYF. In DNA form, the CDR3 reads TGCGCCAGCAGCCACGTGGTCGGAGGGAGGGAGACCCAGTACTTC. The chain recombines TRBV4-3 with TRBJ2-5, with TRBD2 as a possible D gene (6 bases). Per the germline V gene, CDR1 is LGHNA and CDR2 is YSLEER. V was clipped by 3 bases and J by 5 bases, with 16 bases between them. This CDR3 is built from 15 residues.

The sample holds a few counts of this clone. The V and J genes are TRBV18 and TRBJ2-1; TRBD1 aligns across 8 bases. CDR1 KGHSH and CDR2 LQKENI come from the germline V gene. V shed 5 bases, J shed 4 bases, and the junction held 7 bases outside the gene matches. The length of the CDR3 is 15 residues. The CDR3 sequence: CASSKVTGVYNEQFF. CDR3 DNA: TGTGCCAGCTCAAAAGTGACAGGGGTATACAATGAGCAGTTCTTC.

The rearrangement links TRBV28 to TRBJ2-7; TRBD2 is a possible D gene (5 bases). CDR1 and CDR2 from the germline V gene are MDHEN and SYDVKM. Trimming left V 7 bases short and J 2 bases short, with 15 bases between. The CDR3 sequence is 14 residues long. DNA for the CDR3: TGTGCCAGCACCCAACTAGGACGAGCCTACGAGCAGTACTTC. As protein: CASTQLGRAYEQYF.

The CDR3 loop reads CASSLDVAGGPRAKNIQYF. The CDR3 DNA reads as TGTGCCAGCAGCTTGGACGTAGCGGGGGGGCCACGGGCCAAAAACATTCAGTACTTC. This chain uses TRBV5-4 with TRBJ2-4; 11 bases align to TRBD2. Germline trimming cut 0 bases from V and 1 base from J; bases unmatched to any gene: 9. The CDR3 runs 19 residues. Germline V CDR1 and CDR2: SGHNT, YYREEE (reference sequence).